These 15 T cell receptor beta chains share one sample of origin, sequenced in a study of shared clonotypes between healthy human individuals. The assay was immunoSEQ multiplex PCR, and TCRdb's table has in-frame clones only and misses some. The sample has approximately 480,000 clones; over 60% are singletons. Sequencing was done on a sample of PBMCs. The receptors come from a woman in her thirties or forties in good health. Some clones in this sample may be carry-over from other donors' samples.

The chain links TRBV6-5 to TRBJ2-7, with 7 bases aligning to TRBD2. The CDR3 sequence is 15 residues long. The germline gives CDR1 MNHEY, CDR2 SVGAGI. V shed 2 bases and J 3 bases; nucleotides not matched to a gene: 7. CDR3 sequence reads: CASSYGEGFHYEQYF. The CDR3 nucleotides read TGTGCCAGCAGTTACGGGGAGGGGTTCCACTACGAGCAGTACTTC.

Only one count was recorded for this clone. The chain is built from TRBV18 and TRBJ2-7; tentative D call: TRBD1 (6 bases). The germline gives CDR1 KGHSH, CDR2 LQKENI. The CDR3 covers 13 residues. V was pared by 3 bases and J by 8 bases, with 14 bases between. CDR3 in DNA: TGTGCCAGCTCACCCGAGGGGGATCTGAAGCAGTACTTC. This encodes CASSPEGDLKQYF.

The J gene is TRBJ2-5, the V gene TRBV7-9; D is perhaps TRBD1 (5 bases). The V end was cut by 6 bases, the J end by 5 bases, with 10 bases between. The length of the CDR3 is 12 residues. In germline, CDR1 is SEHNR, CDR2 FQNEAQ (reference sequence). The CDR3 reads CASSPGFETQYF. DNA of the CDR3: TGTGCCAGCAGTCCAGGGTTCGAGACCCAGTACTTC.

V is TRBV27 and J is TRBJ2-5; TRBD2 agrees at 13 bases. Trimming removed 10 bases from V and 3 bases from J; junction bases left unmatched: 8. Germline V gives CDR1 MNHEY, CDR2 SMNVEV (reference sequence). The CDR3 contains 15 residues. CDR3 in DNA: TGTGCCACCGCTAGACTAGCGGGAGGTGAAGAGACCCAGTACTTC. Protein product: CATARLAGGEETQYF.

This rearrangement joins TRBV5-4 to TRBJ2-1, with TRBD2 identical over 11 bases. The trim removed 0 bases at V and 8 bases at J, leaving 1 base unmatched. From germline, CDR1 is SGHNT and CDR2 YYREEE (reference sequence). CDR3 length: 14 residues. The CDR3 here is CASSLGLAGYEQFF. CDR3 DNA: TGTGCCAGCAGCTTGGGACTAGCGGGATATGAGCAGTTCTTC.

This sequence joins TRBV7-9 and TRBJ2-5, with 8 bases matching TRBD1. V was pared by 2 bases and J by 13 bases, with 9 bases of the junction left unmatched. CDR3 size: 13 residues. Germline CDR1 is SEHNR and CDR2 is FQNEAQ (reference sequence). CDR3 coding DNA: TGTGCCAGCAGCTTATTGGACAGGGACATTTGGTACTTC. Its translation is CASSLLDRDIWYF.

The rearrangement links TRBV7-2 to TRBJ2-1, with D possibly being TRBD2 (6 bases). Germline CDR1 SGHTA, CDR2 FQGNSA. The CDR3 loop spans 14 amino acids. V lost 1 base to trimming and J lost 12 bases, with 16 bases between them. Written as DNA, the CDR3 is TGTGCCAGCAGCTTAGTCGGAGGGGCCTGGGGGCAGTTCTTC. This codes for CASSLVGGAWGQFF.

This clone was detected once. The same CDR3 can be traced to other DNA sequences in this sample. This rearrangement joins TRBV5-6 to TRBJ2-7, with D perhaps TRBD1 (6 bases). Trimming cost V 0 bases and J 2 bases, with 6 bases left between them. The CDR3 totals 13 residues. Germline V gives CDR1 SGHDT, CDR2 YYEEEE. CDR3 residues: CASSLGGPYEQYF. Written as DNA, the CDR3 is TGTGCCAGCAGCTTGGGGGGGCCCTACGAGCAGTACTTC. Drawing the rest from reference TRBV5-6 and TRBJ2-7, the complete variable domain is DAGVTQSPTHLIKTRGQQVTLRCSPKSGHDTVSWYQQALGQGPQFIFQYYEEEERQRGNFPDRFSGHQFPNYSSELNVNALLLGDSALYLCASSLGGPYEQYFGPGTRLTVT.

This clone occurred once. This sequence joins TRBV29-1 and TRBJ2-5; D may be TRBD2 (5 bases). The germline CDR1 and CDR2 sequences are SQVTM and ANQGSEA. This CDR3 spans 13 amino acids. V lost 7 bases and J lost 5, with 17 bases in between. In DNA form, the CDR3 reads TGCAGCGGCAAATACGGGGTCCGGGAGACCCAGTACTTC. Translation: CSGKYGVRETQYF.

This clone appeared many times. The CDR3 DNA is TGCACTCCTTCTAGCGGGAGCGGGAGAGAGACCCAGTACTTC. It specifies CTPSSGSGRETQYF. The rearrangement links TRBV1 to TRBJ2-5; TRBD2 is the table's D call, not checked against the DNA. TRBV1 is tagged as a pseudogene. This CDR3 comprises 14 residues.

V usage is TRBV23-1 and J usage is TRBJ2-5; D may be TRBD1 or TRBD2 (5 bases each). TRBV23-1 counts as an open reading frame of uncertain function. The CDR3 extends over 15 amino acids. V was clipped by 4 bases and J by 5 bases, with 17 bases between them. The CDR3 spells CASSLNGTPTETQYF. CDR3 coding DNA: TGCGCCAGCAGTCTAAACGGGACCCCCACTGAGACCCAGTACTTC.

The chain employs TRBV27 and TRBJ2-3; possibly TRBD2 for D (5 bases). Germline CDR1 and CDR2: MNHEY and SMNVEV (reference sequence). The CDR3 runs 14 residues. V dropped 2 bases and J dropped 0 bases, with 6 bases sitting between them. CDR3 protein: CASSLSGSTDTQYF. DNA of the CDR3: TGTGCCAGCAGTTTAAGCGGCAGCACAGATACGCAGTATTTT.

The chain recombines TRBV7-9 with TRBJ1-1, with D uncertain. V lost 2 bases to trimming and J lost 1 base, with 8 bases between them. The CDR3 spans 14 residues. CDR1 SEHNR and CDR2 FQNEAQ come from the germline V gene (reference sequence). In nucleotides, the CDR3 is TGTGCCAGCAGCTTACAGAGTGGGAACACTGAAGCTTTCTTT. As protein: CASSLQSGNTEAFF.

V is TRBV28 and J is TRBJ2-1; possible D gene TRBD2, 5 bases. Trimming cost V 2 bases and J 3 bases, with 11 bases left between them. The germline gives CDR1 MDHEN, CDR2 SYDVKM. This CDR3 comprises 15 residues. The CDR3 reads CASSLGSRVYNEQFF. In DNA, the CDR3 is TGTGCCAGCAGTTTAGGCTCGAGGGTCTACAATGAGCAGTTCTTC. Using reference TRBV28 and TRBJ2-1 for the parts outside the CDR3, the full variable domain is DVKVTQSSRYLVKRTGEKVFLECVQDMDHENMFWYRQDPGLGLRLIYFSYDVKMKEKGDIPEGYSVSREKKERFSLILESASTNQTSMYLCASSLGSRVYNEQFFGPGTRLTVL.

This clone was seen only a few times. This sequence joins TRBV6-1 and TRBJ1-5, with D possibly being TRBD1 (6 bases). CDR1 is MNHNS and CDR2 is SASEGT in the germline V gene. The CDR3 has 15 residues. V was shortened by 1 base and J by 6 bases, with 13 bases between the two germline ends. DNA of the CDR3: TGTGCCAGCAGTGAAGTGGGGGGGGCTAGTCAGCCCCAGCATTTT. It specifies CASSEVGGASQPQHF.